A selection of T cell receptor beta chains follows, all from one sample in a study of blood T cell repertoires in COVID-19. Only in-frame clones appear in the TCRdb table, and some are missing; sequencing was by immunoSEQ multiplex PCR. The sample has approximately 220,000 clones, approximately 88% seen once. Material for sequencing was PBMCs or T cells enriched from blood (not recorded which). Source of these receptors: a woman aged 30 to 39 with acute COVID-19. Each CDR3 is given with its conserved first and last residue. The order of the fields is D gene, V gene, J gene, CDR3 length, clone size, CDR3 DNA, CDR3 protein. The D gene is left open where the match is weak. Clone size, where shown, is once, few, many, or a class for clones that have expanded.

-	TRBV6-5	TRBJ2-7	12	-	TGTGCCAGCAGTTACACAGGGTACGAGCAGTACTTC	CASSYTGYEQYF
TRBD1	TRBV6-5	TRBJ1-2	15	-	TGTGCCAGCAGAACGGGACAGGGCCCCAGCTATGGCTACACCTTC	CASRTGQGPSYGYTF
TRBD1	TRBV4-3	TRBJ1-4	18	-	TGCGCCAGCAGCCACACGACAGGGCGCCGCGGTGGTAATGAAAAACTGTTTTTT	CASSHTTGRRGGNEKLFF
TRBD1	TRBV11-2	TRBJ1-2	18	-	TGTGCCAGCAGCTCAGGGACAGGCTCACCCACAGCTAACTATGGCTACACCTTC	CASSSGTGSPTANYGYTF
-	TRBV4-2	TRBJ1-5	16	once	TGTGCCAGCAGCCAAGATGCCGGTAAGAGCAATCAGCCCCAGCATTTT	CASSQDAGKSNQPQHF
-	TRBV5-8	TRBJ1-1	15	-	TGTGCCAGCAGTGAGAGGGCCGGATTTAGCACTGAAGCTTTCTTT	CASSERAGFSTEAFF
-	TRBV7-9	TRBJ2-5	13	-	TGTGCCAGCAGCTCGGGACAACAAGAGACCCAGTACTTC	CASSSGQQETQYF
-	TRBV10-3	TRBJ1-1	12	-	TGTGCCATCAGTGCTGTGGGCGCTGAAGCTTTCTTT	CAISAVGAEAFF
-	TRBV7-9	TRBJ1-6	16	once	TGTGCCAGCAGCTCCGTACATTTGAACCTTAATTCACCCCTCCACTTT	CASSSVHLNLNSPLHF
-	TRBV30	TRBJ1-5	13	once	TGTGCCTGGAGTGTAAGAGGCGCTCAGCCCCAGCATTTT	CAWSVRGAQPQHF
-	TRBV29-1	TRBJ1-4	16	-	TGCAGCGTTGTCTTCTTCGGGGGGGCCGGGAGTGAAAAACTGTTTTTT	CSVVFFGGAGSEKLFF
-	TRBV11-2	TRBJ1-1	15	few	TGTGCCAGCAGCCCCCAGGGCAGGTTCGGCACTGAAGCTTTCTTT	CASSPQGRFGTEAFF
-	TRBV5-1	TRBJ2-5	15	-	TGCGCCAGCAGCTTGACGGGAGAGTACCAAGAGACCCAGTACTTC	CASSLTGEYQETQYF
TRBD2	TRBV19	TRBJ2-1	18	-	TGTGCCAGTAGTATAAGTACTAGCGGGAGCAGTACTTACAATGAGCAGTTCTTC	CASSISTSGSSTYNEQFF
-	TRBV5-4	TRBJ1-6	17	-	TGTGCCAGCAGCTTCGCACCAGACAGCTCCTATAATTCACCCCTCCACTTT	CASSFAPDSSYNSPLHF
TRBD2	TRBV3-1/TRBV3-2	TRBJ2-5	13	-	TGTGCCAGCAGCCCCACTAGCGGGGAGACCCAGTACTTC	CASSPTSGETQYF
-	TRBV6-5	TRBJ2-7	14	-	TGTGCCAGCAGGGCCGTGGGGGCCGGGCACGAGCAGTACTTC	CASRAVGAGHEQYF
TRBD2	TRBV3-1/TRBV3-2	TRBJ2-7	14	-	TGTGCCAGCAGCCAAGATGCTAGCGGGGGCGGCCAGTACTTC	CASSQDASGGGQYF
-	TRBV5-1	TRBJ2-7	17	few	TGCGCCAGCAGCCGAAACCCCACAGGGAAAAGCTCCTACGAGCAGTACTTC	CASSRNPTGKSSYEQYF
TRBD1	TRBV7-2	TRBJ1-1	14	-	TGTGCCAGCAGTATAACAGGGGGCACCACTGAAGCTTTCTTT	CASSITGGTTEAFF
TRBD1	TRBV5-5	TRBJ2-5	15	-	TGTGCCAGCAGCTTACAGGGGGGCGGGCAAGAGACCCAGTACTTC	CASSLQGGGQETQYF
TRBD2	TRBV27	TRBJ2-7	15	-	TGTGCCAGCAGCCCCGGACTAGCGGGGCTCCACGAGCAGTACTTC	CASSPGLAGLHEQYF
TRBD1	TRBV2	TRBJ1-5	15	-	TGTGCCAGCAGTGAAAGACAGGGGAGCGGTCAGCCCCAGCATTTT	CASSERQGSGQPQHF
-	TRBV7-2	TRBJ1-2	16	-	TGTGCCAGCAGCCTAACCCGCCGGGACATATACTATGGCTACACCTTC	CASSLTRRDIYYGYTF
-	TRBV6-1	TRBJ1-1	14	-	TGTGCCAGCAGTGAATATGGGGAGGACACTGAAGCTTTCTTT	CASSEYGEDTEAFF
-	TRBV7-2	TRBJ1-5	12	-	TGTGCCAGCAGAGCAGGGGCTCAGCCCCAGCATTTT	CASRAGAQPQHF
-	TRBV4-1	TRBJ1-5	15	once	TGCGCCAGCAGCCGCGCGATGTGGGCCAATCAGCCCCAGCATTTT	CASSRAMWANQPQHF
TRBD1	TRBV6-6	TRBJ2-1	15	-	TGTGCCAGCAGTTACCCTCCGGGACAGTACAATGAGCAGTTCTTC	CASSYPPGQYNEQFF
-	TRBV19	TRBJ2-6	15	once	TGTGCCAGTATGGGCAGAAGCTCTGGGGCCAACGTCCTGACTTTC	CASMGRSSGANVLTF
-	TRBV11-3	TRBJ1-1	12	-	TGTGCCAGCAGCTTTAGCGGCACTGAAGCTTTCTTT	CASSFSGTEAFF
TRBD1	TRBV27	TRBJ1-6	15	-	TGTGCCAGCAGTCCACCAGGGACAGGGGGTTCACCCCTCCACTTT	CASSPPGTGGSPLHF
-	TRBV30	TRBJ1-2	13	-	TGTGCCTGGACTCCCGGGCCCGCGGGGGGCTACACCTTC	CAWTPGPAGGYTF
-	TRBV6-1	TRBJ2-7	13	-	TGTGCCAGCAGTGAGGCGACCCCGGGTGAGCAGTACTTC	CASSEATPGEQYF